Shown below are 12 T cell receptor beta chains from a single sample sequenced in a study of blood T cells in healthy people across ages. The second PCR ran roughly 6 to 11 cycles with a sample-barcoded 5' primer and J-beta primers. TCRdb passed the 5' RACE reads through MiXCR, listing each CDR3 protein once. The table lists some 800,000 distinct CDR3 sequences, 25% of them singletons, with more than 3% in the top ten. The data were also submitted as part of a second study, on T cells of mothers and their children.

The sample consisted of blood. These receptors all come from a boy aged 5-17 years in good health.

The chain employs TRBV7-3 and TRBJ2-5, with unresolved D. The end of the DNA aligns better with TRBJ2-1, so the J call may be wrong. Germline CDR1 reads SGHTA; CDR2 reads FQGTGA. This CDR3 has 14 amino acids. The CDR3 spells CASSPDGRTNEQFF. The CDR3 DNA reads TGTGCCAGCAGCCCCGATGGCCGAACCAATGAGCAGTTCTTC.

The V gene is TRBV6-6, the J gene TRBJ2-5, with TRBD2 matching 11 bases. The CDR3 contains 13 residues. From germline, CDR1 is MNHNY and CDR2 SVGAGI (reference sequence). V shed 7 bases, J shed 4 bases, and the junction held 2 bases outside the gene matches. The CDR3 loop reads CASIGLAGETQYF. CDR3 sequence (DNA): TGTGCCAGCATCGGACTAGCGGGAGAGACCCAGTACTTC.

The V gene is TRBV25-1, the J gene TRBJ1-1; 8 bases map to TRBD1. Germline trimming cut 1 base from V and 3 bases from J; bases unmatched to any gene: 10. This CDR3 comprises 17 residues. CDR1 and CDR2 from the germline V gene are MGHDK and SYGVNS. CDR3 sequence reads: CASSEFGSRGRDTEAFF. DNA for the CDR3: TGTGCCAGCAGTGAATTTGGGTCCAGGGGGCGCGACACTGAAGCTTTCTTT. Drawing the rest from reference TRBV25-1 and TRBJ1-1, the complete variable domain is EADIYQTPRYLVIGTGKKITLECSQTMGHDKMYWYQQDPGMELHLIHYSYGVNSTEKGDLSSESTVSRIRTEHFPLTLESARPSHTSQYLCASSEFGSRGRDTEAFFGQGTRLTVV.

This clonotype appeared a few times. The chain is built from TRBV9 and TRBJ2-7; unclear D gene. V dropped 0 bases and J dropped 1 base, with 11 bases sitting between them. Germline-derived CDR1 and CDR2 are SGDLS and YYNGEE. The CDR3 runs to 15 residues. For the CDR3, the DNA is TGTGCCAGCAGCGTAGGCAGACCTCCTTCCTACGAGCAGTACTTC. This sequence encodes CASSVGRPPSYEQYF.

The chain is built from TRBV11-2 and TRBJ2-7; D is possibly TRBD2 (6 bases). The CDR3 contains 13 residues. Germline values: CDR1 SGHAT, CDR2 FQNNGV. Deletions cut 1 base from V and 12 bases from J, with 16 bases between. In DNA form, the CDR3 reads TGTGCCAGCAGCTTAGTTCCATCGGGGGAGAGGTACTTC. Its translation: CASSLVPSGERYF.

This clonotype was detected a few times. Here the CDR3 reads CASRAEETQYF. In nucleotides, the CDR3 is TGTGCCAGCAGGGCGGAAGAGACCCAGTACTTC. The V and J genes are TRBV2 and TRBJ2-5; D not certain. Trimming shortened V by 6 bases and J by 3 bases, and 5 bases separated the two germline ends. Looked up from germline, CDR1 is SNHLY and CDR2 is FYNNEI. The CDR3 has 11 residues.

This clonotype was counted a few times. The rearrangement uses TRBV6-2 or TRBV6-3 and TRBJ2-2; 10 nucleotides agree with TRBD2. V lost 0 bases, J lost 4 bases, and 5 bases stayed unmatched. Germline-derived CDR1 and CDR2 are MNHEY and SVGEGT. The CDR3 has 17 residues. The CDR3 protein is CASSYSKRGGRTGELFF. In DNA, the CDR3 is TGTGCCAGCAGTTACTCGAAGCGGGGGGGCCGCACCGGGGAGCTGTTTTTT.

This clonotype was seen at least ten times. The genes are TRBV29-1 and TRBJ2-1, with D perhaps matching TRBD1 or TRBD2 (5 bases each). The CDR3 consists of 13 residues. In germline, CDR1 is SQVTM, CDR2 ANQGSEA. V lost 7 bases, J lost 4 bases, and 14 bases lay in between. DNA for the CDR3: TGCAGCGCTGTCGGGACCCTTTACAATGAGCAGTTCTTC. Its protein product is CSAVGTLYNEQFF.

This clonotype was counted at least ten times. The chain couples TRBV6-2 or TRBV6-3 to TRBJ2-6; D gene unclear. V was pared by 4 bases and J by 0 bases, with 4 bases between. The CDR3 totals 14 residues. CDR1 is MNHEY and CDR2 is SVGEGT in the germline V gene. The CDR3 bases are TGTGCCAGCAGTTGGGGCTCTGGGGCCAACGTCCTGACTTTC. Residues: CASSWGSGANVLTF.

V gene TRBV4-1 combines with J gene TRBJ2-7; tentatively, D is TRBD1 (6 bases). This CDR3 contains 19 residues. Between the trimmed V and J ends, which lost 3 bases and 6 bases, there was a span of 30 bases. Germline V CDR1 and CDR2: MGHRA, YSYEKL. CDR3: CASSQEKTTGPYFFTEQYF. The DNA for the CDR3 is TGCGCCAGCAGCCAGGAGAAGACGACAGGACCCTACTTTTTCACCGAGCAGTACTTC.

For this clonotype: One junction end disagrees with the germline gene, perhaps due to a read error. The chain recombines TRBV11-2 with TRBJ2-7; the match to TRBD2 covers 7 bases. The CDR3 sequence is 8 residues long. Germline CDR1 and CDR2: SGHAT and FQNNGV. CDR3 residues: CASRGGGF. CDR3 bases: TGTGCCAGCAGGGGGGGGGGCTTC.

For this clonotype: One end of the junction fails to match germline, which may point to a read error. The J gene is TRBJ2-1, the V gene TRBV29-1; possible D gene TRBD2, 6 bases. The CDR3 is 15 amino acids. In germline, CDR1 is SQVTM, CDR2 ANQGSEA. The chain's CDR3 is CCVEGRGSSYNEQFF. The CDR3 region has the DNA TGCTGCGTTGAAGGTCGGGGGAGCTCCTACAATGAGCAGTTCTTC.